Described below is a single T cell receptor beta chain sequence and its context. The sample comes from a study of blood T cell repertoires in COVID-19. Study as a whole: T cells, B-cell-depleted T cells, or PBMCs provided the cDNA or gDNA that served as material.

Sequencing used immunoSEQ multiplex PCR; TCRdb keeps in-frame clones, though not all of them. This sample yields over 60,000 clones, of which approximately 80% are seen a single time; about 47% belongs to the top ten. V gave up 3 bases and J gave up 1 base, with 7 bases separating them. The CDR3 has 12 residues. Germline loops: CDR1 DFQATT, CDR2 SNEGSKA (reference sequence). V usage is TRBV20-1 and J usage is TRBJ2-7, with D hard to call. This receptor was identified in a woman older than 75 with acute or convalescent COVID-19. The sample comprised peripheral blood. Here the CDR3 reads CSASSMSYEQYF. CDR3 DNA sequence: TGCAGTGCTAGTTCCATGTCCTACGAGCAGTACTTC.